The table lists the clone carrying this T cell receptor (beta chain) with many counts. Its antigen is as yet unknown. The entry originates in a study of blood T cells in healthy people across ages. V shed 2 bases and J shed 7 bases, with 12 bases lying between them. Germline-derived CDR1 and CDR2 are ENHRY and SYGVKD. This CDR3 contains 13 residues. General study findings and limits: When set beside aged donors, long-lived donors presented more naive CD4+ cells and higher diversity. Diversity estimates from one million T cells were considered underestimates. TCR beta diversity per million T cells fell roughly linearly with age.

The use of a sample-barcoded 5' primer and a J-beta primer mix characterized a second PCR of roughly 6 to 11 cycles. The authors tagged each cDNA molecule using a template-switch adaptor with 12 random nucleotides. TCRdb itself ran the 5' RACE reads through MiXCR, one entry per CDR3 protein. This table has hundreds of thousands of distinct CDR3 sequences, 25% to 35% appearing once. The sequenced material came from blood. This receptor was taken from a woman aged 80 or over in good health. The chain couples TRBV10-3 to TRBJ2-7; perhaps TRBD2 as D (7 bases). CDR3 nucleotide sequence: TGTGCCATCAGTGAGGGGGGGGCGCTTGAGCAGTACTTC. Translation: CAISEGGALEQYF.